This T cell receptor beta chain was captured by sequencing in a study of blood T cells in healthy people across ages. Aged about 6 to 90, donors were systemically healthy Caucasians from Russia. No fewer than 7 million PBMCs went into each sample. This clonotype was seen a handful of times. Antigen unknown. For the second PCR, which ran for 7 to 11 cycles, a sample-barcoded 5' primer and a J-beta primer mix were used. TCRdb analysed the 5' RACE reads with MiXCR anew, one entry per CDR3 protein. The sample has hundreds of thousands of distinct CDR3 sequences, roughly 41% seen once. Study-level results: While age rose, TCR beta diversity per million T cells dropped in a roughly linear way.

The specimen was blood. The sequence was collected from an older woman in good health.

Here the CDR3 DNA reads TGTGCCAGCAGTTTAAGGACAATGCCAGATACGCAGTATTTT. This gives the protein CASSLRTMPDTQYF. The V gene is TRBV12-3 or TRBV12-4, the J gene TRBJ2-3, with D possibly TRBD1 on 5 matching bases. This CDR3 region has 14 residues. V was pared by 2 bases and J by 4 bases, with 10 bases between.